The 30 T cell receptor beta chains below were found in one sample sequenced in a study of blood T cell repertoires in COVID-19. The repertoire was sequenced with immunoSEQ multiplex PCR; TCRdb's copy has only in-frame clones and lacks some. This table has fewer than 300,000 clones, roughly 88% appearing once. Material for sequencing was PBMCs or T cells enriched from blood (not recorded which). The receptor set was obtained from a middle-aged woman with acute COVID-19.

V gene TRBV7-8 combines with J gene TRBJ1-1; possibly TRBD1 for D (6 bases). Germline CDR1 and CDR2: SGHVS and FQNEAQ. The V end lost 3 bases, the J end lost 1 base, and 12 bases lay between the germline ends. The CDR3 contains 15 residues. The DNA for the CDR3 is TGTGCCAGCAGCTTCTCGACAGGACAGAACACTGAAGCTTTCTTT. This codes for CASSFSTGQNTEAFF.

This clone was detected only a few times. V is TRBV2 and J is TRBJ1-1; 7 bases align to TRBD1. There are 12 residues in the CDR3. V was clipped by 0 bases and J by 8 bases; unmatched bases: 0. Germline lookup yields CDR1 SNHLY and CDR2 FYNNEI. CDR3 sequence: CASSEATGEAFF. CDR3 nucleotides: TGTGCCAGCAGTGAAGCGACAGGGGAAGCTTTCTTT.

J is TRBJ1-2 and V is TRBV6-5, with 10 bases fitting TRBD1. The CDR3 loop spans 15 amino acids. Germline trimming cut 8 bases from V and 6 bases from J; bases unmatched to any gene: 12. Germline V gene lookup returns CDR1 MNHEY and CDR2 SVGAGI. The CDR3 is CASVPGQGRYDGYTF. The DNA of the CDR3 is TGTGCCAGCGTCCCGGGACAGGGGCGGTATGATGGCTACACCTTC.

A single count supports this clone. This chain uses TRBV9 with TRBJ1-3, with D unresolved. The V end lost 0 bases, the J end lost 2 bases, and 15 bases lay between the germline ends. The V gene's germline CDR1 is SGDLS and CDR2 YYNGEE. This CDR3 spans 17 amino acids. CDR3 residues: CASSVADLGGPGNTIYF. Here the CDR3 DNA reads TGTGCCAGCAGCGTAGCAGACCTCGGAGGGCCTGGAAACACCATATATTTT.

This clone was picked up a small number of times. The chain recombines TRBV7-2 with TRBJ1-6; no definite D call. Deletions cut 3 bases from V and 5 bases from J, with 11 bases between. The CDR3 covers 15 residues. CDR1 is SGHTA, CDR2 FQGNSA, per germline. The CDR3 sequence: CASSLSWSNNSPLHF. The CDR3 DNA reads TGTGCCAGCAGCTTGAGCTGGAGTAATAATTCACCCCTCCACTTT. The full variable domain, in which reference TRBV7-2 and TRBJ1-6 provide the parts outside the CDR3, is GAGVSQSPSNKVTEKGKDVELRCDPISGHTALYWYRQSLGQGLEFLIYFQGNSAPDKSGLPSDRFSAERTGGSVSTLTIQRTQQEDSAVYLCASSLSWSNNSPLHFGNGTRLTVT.

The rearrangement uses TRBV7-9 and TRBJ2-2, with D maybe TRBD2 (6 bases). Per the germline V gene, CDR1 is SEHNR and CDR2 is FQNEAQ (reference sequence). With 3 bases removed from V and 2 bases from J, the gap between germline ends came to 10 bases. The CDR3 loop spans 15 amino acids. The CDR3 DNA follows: TGTGCCAGCAGCTTGGGGACTCTTAACACCGGGGAGCTGTTTTTT. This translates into CASSLGTLNTGELFF.

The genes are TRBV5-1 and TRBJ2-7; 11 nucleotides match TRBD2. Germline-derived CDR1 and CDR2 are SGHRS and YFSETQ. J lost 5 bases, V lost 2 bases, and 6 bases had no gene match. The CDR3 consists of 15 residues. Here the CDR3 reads CASSFSGGAGHEQYF. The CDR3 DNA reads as TGCGCCAGCAGCTTTAGCGGGGGGGCTGGACACGAGCAGTACTTC.

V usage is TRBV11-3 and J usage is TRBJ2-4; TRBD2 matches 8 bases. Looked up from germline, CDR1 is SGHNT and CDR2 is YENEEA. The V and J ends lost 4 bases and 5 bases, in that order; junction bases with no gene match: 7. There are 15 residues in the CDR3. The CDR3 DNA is TGTGCCAGCAGCTCCCAAACTAGCGGTCAAAACATTCAGTACTTC. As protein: CASSSQTSGQNIQYF.

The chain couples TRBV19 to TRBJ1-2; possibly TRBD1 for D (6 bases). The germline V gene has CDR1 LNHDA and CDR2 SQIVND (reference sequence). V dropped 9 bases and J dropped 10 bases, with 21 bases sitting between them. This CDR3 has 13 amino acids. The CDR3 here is CASPGAGARIYTF. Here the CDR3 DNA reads TGTGCCAGCCCGGGTGCGGGGGCGAGAATCTACACCTTC.

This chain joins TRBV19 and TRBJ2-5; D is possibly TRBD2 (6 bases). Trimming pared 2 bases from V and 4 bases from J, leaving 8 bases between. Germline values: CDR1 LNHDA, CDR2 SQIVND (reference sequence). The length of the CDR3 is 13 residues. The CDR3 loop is CASSISGLETQYF. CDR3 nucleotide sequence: TGTGCCAGTAGTATATCGGGACTAGAGACCCAGTACTTC. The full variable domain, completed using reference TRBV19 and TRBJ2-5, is DGGITQSPKYLFRKEGQNVTLSCEQNLNHDAMYWYRQDPGQGLRLIYYSQIVNDFQKGDIAEGYSVSREKKESFPLTVTSAQKNPTAFYLCASSISGLETQYFGPGTRLLVL.

Here the CDR3 reads CSVRSGYSYNEQFF. CDR3 DNA sequence: TGCAGCGTCCGATCGGGGTATTCCTACAATGAGCAGTTCTTC. The chain combines TRBV29-1 with TRBJ2-1; TRBD2 is a possible D gene (5 bases). CDR1 is SQVTM and CDR2 is ANQGSEA in the germline V gene. Trimming took 6 bases from V and 1 from J, leaving 13 bases between them. CDR3 length: 14 amino acids.

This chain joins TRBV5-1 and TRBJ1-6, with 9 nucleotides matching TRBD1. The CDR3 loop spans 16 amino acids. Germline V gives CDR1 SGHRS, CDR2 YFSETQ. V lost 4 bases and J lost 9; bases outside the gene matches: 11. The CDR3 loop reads CASSPGVQGASSPLHF. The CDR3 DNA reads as TGCGCCAGCAGCCCCGGGGTACAGGGGGCGAGTTCACCCCTCCACTTT.

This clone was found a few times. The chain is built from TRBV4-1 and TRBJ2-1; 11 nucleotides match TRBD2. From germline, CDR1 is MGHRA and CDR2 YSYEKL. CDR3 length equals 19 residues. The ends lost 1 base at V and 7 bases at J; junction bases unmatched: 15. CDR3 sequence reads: CASSQVLAGGKNIGNEQFF. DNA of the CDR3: TGCGCCAGCAGCCAAGTTTTAGCGGGGGGGAAGAATATAGGGAATGAGCAGTTCTTC.

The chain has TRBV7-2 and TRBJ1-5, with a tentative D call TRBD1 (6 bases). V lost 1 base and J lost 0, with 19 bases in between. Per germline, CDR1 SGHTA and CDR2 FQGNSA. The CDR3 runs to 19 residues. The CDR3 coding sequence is TGTGCCAGCAGCTTAGTTCGCAGGGGTGAAGCTCATAGCAATCAGCCCCAGCATTTT. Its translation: CASSLVRRGEAHSNQPQHF.

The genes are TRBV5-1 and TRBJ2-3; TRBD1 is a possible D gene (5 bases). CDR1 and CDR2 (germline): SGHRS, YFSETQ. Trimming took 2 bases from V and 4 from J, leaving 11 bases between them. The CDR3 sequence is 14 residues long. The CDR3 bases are TGCGCCAGCAGCTTCCAGGGCCCCCCAGATACGCAGTATTTT. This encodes CASSFQGPPDTQYF.

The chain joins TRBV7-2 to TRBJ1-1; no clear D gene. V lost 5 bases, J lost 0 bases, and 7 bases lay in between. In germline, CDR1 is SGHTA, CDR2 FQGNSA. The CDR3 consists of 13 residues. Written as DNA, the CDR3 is TGTGCCAGCAGCCTCCTAATGAACACTGAAGCTTTCTTT. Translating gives CASSLLMNTEAFF.

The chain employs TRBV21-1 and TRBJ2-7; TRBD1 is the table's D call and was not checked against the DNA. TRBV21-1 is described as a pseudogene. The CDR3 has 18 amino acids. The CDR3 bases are TGTGCCAGCAGCAAAACTGAGGGTGAAGGGACAGGCTACTACGAGCAGTACTTC. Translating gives CASSKTEGEGTGYYEQYF.

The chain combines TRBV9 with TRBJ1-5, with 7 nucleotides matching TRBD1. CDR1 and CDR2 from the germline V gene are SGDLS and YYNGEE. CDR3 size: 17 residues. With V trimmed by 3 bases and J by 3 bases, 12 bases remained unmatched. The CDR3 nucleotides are TGTGCCAGCAGCGGTAGGCCGGACAGGCCATCCAATCAGCCCCAGCATTTT. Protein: CASSGRPDRPSNQPQHF.

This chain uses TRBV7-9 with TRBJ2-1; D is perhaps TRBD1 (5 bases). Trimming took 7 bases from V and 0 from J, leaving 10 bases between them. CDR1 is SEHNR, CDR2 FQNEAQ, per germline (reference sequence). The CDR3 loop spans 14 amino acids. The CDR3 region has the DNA TGTGCCAGCATCCAAACAGGCTCCTACAATGAGCAGTTCTTC. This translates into CASIQTGSYNEQFF.

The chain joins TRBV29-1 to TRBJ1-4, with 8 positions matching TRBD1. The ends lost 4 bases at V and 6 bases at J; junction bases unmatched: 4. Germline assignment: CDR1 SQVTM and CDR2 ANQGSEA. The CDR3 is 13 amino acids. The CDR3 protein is CSVAWTGYEKLFF. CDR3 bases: TGCAGCGTTGCGTGGACAGGGTATGAAAAACTGTTTTTT.

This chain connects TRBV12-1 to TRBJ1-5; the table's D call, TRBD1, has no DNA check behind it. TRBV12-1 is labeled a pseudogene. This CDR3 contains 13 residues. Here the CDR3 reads CASNQSRDQPQHF. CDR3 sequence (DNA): TGTGCCAGCAATCAGTCCCGTGATCAGCCCCAGCATTTT.

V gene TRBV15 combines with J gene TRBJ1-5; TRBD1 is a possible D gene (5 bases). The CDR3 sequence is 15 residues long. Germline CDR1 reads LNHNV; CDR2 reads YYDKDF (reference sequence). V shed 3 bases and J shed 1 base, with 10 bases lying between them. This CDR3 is CATSRDRGSNQPQHF. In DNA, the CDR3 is TGTGCCACCAGCAGGGATCGGGGGAGCAATCAGCCCCAGCATTTT.

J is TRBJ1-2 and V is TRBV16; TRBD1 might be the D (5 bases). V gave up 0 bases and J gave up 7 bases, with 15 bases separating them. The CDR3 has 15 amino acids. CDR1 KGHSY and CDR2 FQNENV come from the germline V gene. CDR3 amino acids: CASSQSQSIQGGYTF. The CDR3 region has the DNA TGTGCCAGCAGCCAATCTCAGTCGATTCAGGGTGGCTACACCTTC.

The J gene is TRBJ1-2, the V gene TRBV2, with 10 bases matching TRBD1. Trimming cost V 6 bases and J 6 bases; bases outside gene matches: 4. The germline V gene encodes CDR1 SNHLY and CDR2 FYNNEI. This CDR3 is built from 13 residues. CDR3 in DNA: TGTGCCAGCAGCGACAGGGGGCGGGATGGCTACACCTTC. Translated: CASSDRGRDGYTF.

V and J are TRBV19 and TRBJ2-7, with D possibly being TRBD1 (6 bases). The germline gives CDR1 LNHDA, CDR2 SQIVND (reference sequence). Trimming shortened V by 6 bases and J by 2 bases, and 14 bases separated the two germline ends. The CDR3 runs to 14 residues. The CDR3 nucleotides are TGTGCCAGTAGGGGGGCAGTGTCAGCCTACGAGCAGTACTTC. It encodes CASRGAVSAYEQYF.

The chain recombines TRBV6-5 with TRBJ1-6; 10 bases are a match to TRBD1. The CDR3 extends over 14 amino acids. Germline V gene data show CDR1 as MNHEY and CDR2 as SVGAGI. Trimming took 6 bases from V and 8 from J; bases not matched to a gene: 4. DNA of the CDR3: TGTGCCAGCAGGACAGGGGGCTCGGATTCACCCCTCCACTTT. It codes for CASRTGGSDSPLHF.

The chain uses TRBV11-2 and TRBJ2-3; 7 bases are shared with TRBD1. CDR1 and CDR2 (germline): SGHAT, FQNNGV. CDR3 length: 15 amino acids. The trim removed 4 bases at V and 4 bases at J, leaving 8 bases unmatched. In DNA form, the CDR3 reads TGTGCCAGCAGCTCTTCACAGGGGTGGGCAGATACGCAGTATTTT. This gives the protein CASSSSQGWADTQYF.

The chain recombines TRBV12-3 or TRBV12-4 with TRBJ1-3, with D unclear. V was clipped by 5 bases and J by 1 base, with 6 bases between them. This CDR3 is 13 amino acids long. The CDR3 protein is CASSQRSGNTIYF. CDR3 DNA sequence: TGTGCCAGCAGTCAGCGTTCTGGAAACACCATATATTTT.

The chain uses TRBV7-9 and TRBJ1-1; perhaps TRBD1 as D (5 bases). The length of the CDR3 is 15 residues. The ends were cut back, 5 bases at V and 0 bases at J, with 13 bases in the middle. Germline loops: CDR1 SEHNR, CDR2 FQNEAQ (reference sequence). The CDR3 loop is CASSPRATMNTEAFF. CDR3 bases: TGTGCCAGCAGCCCCAGGGCCACCATGAACACTGAAGCTTTCTTT.

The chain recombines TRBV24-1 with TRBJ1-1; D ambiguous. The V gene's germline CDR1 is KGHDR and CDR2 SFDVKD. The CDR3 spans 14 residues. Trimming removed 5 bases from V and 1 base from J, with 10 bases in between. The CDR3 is CATSGPLGNTEAFF. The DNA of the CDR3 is TGTGCCACCAGTGGCCCCCTAGGGAACACTGAAGCTTTCTTT.